This T cell receptor (beta chain) originates from a study of CD8+ T cells in alopecia areata. Findings of the study overall: In lesional scalp, particularly from alopecia totalis/universalis, clonality was higher than in normal scalp. Throughout tofacitinib, many expanded lesional clones continued to persist in scalp and blood.

As concerns this clone: Antigen: not known.

Treatment defined: oral pan-JAK inhibitor, 5-10 mg twice daily. The length of the CDR3 is 16 residues. With 6 bases removed from V and 5 bases from J, the gap between germline ends came to 19 bases. cDNA serving as the sequencing template came from extracted, reverse transcribed RNA. This table comes from immunoSEQ multiplex PCR, and its TCRdb copy is limited to in-frame clones, with some not included. This table has more than 200,000 clones, over 40% appearing once. The V and J genes are TRBV23-1 and TRBJ2-2; D is possibly TRBD2 (7 bases). TRBV23-1 is classed as an ORF, of uncertain function. The sample here was CD4+ T cells sorted from blood, taken at approximately week 37, from a patient treated with tofacitinib. The receptor comes from a human donor with alopecia areata. CDR3 loop: CASRGGGAEDTGELFF. In nucleotides, the CDR3 is TGCGCCAGCAGAGGCGGGGGCGCTGAGGATACCGGGGAGCTGTTTTTT.